Listed here is a single T cell receptor beta chain. Enrolment of Seattle patients took place during active infection, and they were followed longitudinally. This specimen belongs to a study of blood T cell repertoires in COVID-19. Study background: Material from acute and convalescent COVID-19 was sourced from the United States, Italy and Spain. PBMCs, B-cell-depleted T cells, or T cells were the source of the cDNA or gDNA that made up the material.

Original data processing: Quantification of nucleated cells was approximated via reference gene primer amplification. Sequencing used immunoSEQ multiplex PCR; TCRdb keeps in-frame clones, though not all of them. The V and J calls and the clone size are those of that table, but D and trimming were determined from the DNA. The repertoire consists of roughly 410,000 clones, with over 75% occurring once and the leading ten covering 2.3%. V was pared by 5 bases and J by 5 bases, with 11 bases of the junction left unmatched. Germline loops: CDR1 SGHDT, CDR2 YYEEEE. CDR3 length: 15 amino acids. This sequence originates from a woman aged 55-70 years with COVID-19, enrolled during active disease. The gene calls are TRBV5-6 and TRBJ2-7, with TRBD1 matching 9 bases. Sequenced sample: peripheral blood. The CDR3 protein is CASRITNRGRNEQYF. The CDR3 region has the DNA TGTGCCAGCAGGATTACGAACAGGGGGCGCAACGAGCAGTACTTC.